Following are 21 T cell receptor beta chains from one sample sequenced in a study of blood T cells in healthy people across ages. Primers used in a second PCR of about 7 to 12 cycles were a sample-barcoded 5' primer and a J-beta primer mix. Each CDR3 protein is one row after TCRdb ran MiXCR on the 5' RACE reads. The table has about 1.5 million distinct CDR3 sequences, 42% seen once. Sequencing used blood. These receptor sequences come from a woman aged 18-35 years in good health.

At least ten counts were recorded for this clonotype. The V gene is TRBV29-1, the J gene TRBJ2-1; a weak D match, TRBD2 (5 bases). The germline V gene has CDR1 SQVTM and CDR2 ANQGSEA. Trimming took 4 bases from V and 5 from J, leaving 21 bases between them. CDR3 length: 16 amino acids. CDR3 DNA sequence: TGCAGCGTTGTTCAGGTTGGCGGGCCAGTGGACAATGAGCAGTTCTTC. This sequence encodes CSVVQVGGPVDNEQFF.

This chain connects TRBV6-5 to TRBJ2-3, with no clear D. CDR3 length: 13 amino acids. The germline V gene encodes CDR1 MNHEY and CDR2 SVGAGI. Trimming removed 5 bases at V and 3 bases at J, with 9 bases between. This CDR3 reads CASSHPETDTQYF. The CDR3 DNA follows: TGTGCCAGCAGTCACCCAGAAACAGATACGCAGTATTTT.

The chain uses TRBV27 and TRBJ2-5; TRBD2 agrees at 8 bases. Germline V CDR1 and CDR2: MNHEY, SMNVEV (reference sequence). The CDR3 is 13 amino acids. V lost 2 bases, J lost 13 bases, and 9 bases stayed unmatched. The CDR3 coding sequence is TGTGCCAGCAGTTTAACTAGCGGAGTTCGGGGGTACTTC. Protein sequence: CASSLTSGVRGYF.

The gene calls are TRBV6-1 and TRBJ1-2; 11 nucleotides align to TRBD1. Per germline, CDR1 MNHNS and CDR2 SASEGT. The CDR3 has 16 residues. V was clipped by 4 bases and J by 5 bases; unmatched bases: 9. The CDR3 DNA sequence: TGTGCCAGCAGTGCCGGGACAGGGGGTCGATTTTATGGCTACACCTTC. Protein product: CASSAGTGGRFYGYTF.

This clonotype has at least ten counts. This chain uses TRBV7-3 with TRBJ2-3, with TRBD1 matching 8 bases. The CDR3 length is 15 residues. V lost 5 bases to trimming and J lost 5 bases; unmatched junction nucleotides: 9. The V gene's germline CDR1 is SGHTA and CDR2 FQGTGA. CDR3 DNA sequence: TGTGCCAGCAGCCCGCAGGACAGGGAAAGAGATACGCAGTATTTT. Translating it yields CASSPQDRERDTQYF.

The chain combines TRBV20-1 with TRBJ2-3, with 11 bases lining up with TRBD2. The CDR3 has 16 residues. With V trimmed by 1 base and J by 2 bases, 5 bases remained unmatched. From germline, CDR1 is DFQATT and CDR2 SNEGSKA (reference sequence). DNA for the CDR3: TGCAGTGCTAGAGGGCTACTAGCGGGGGACACAGATACGCAGTATTTT. This encodes CSARGLLAGDTDTQYF.

This clonotype was counted only a few times. The chain combines TRBV15 with TRBJ1-2, with a possible D match to TRBD1 (5 bases). The ends were cut back, 3 bases at V and 5 bases at J, with 16 bases in the middle. CDR1 and CDR2 (germline): LNHNV, YYDKDF (reference sequence). The CDR3 consists of 15 residues. The CDR3 bases are TGTGCCACCAGCAGGACGGGGACCGACCTATATGGCTACACCTTC. Protein product: CATSRTGTDLYGYTF. The full variable domain, rest sourced from reference TRBV15 and TRBJ1-2, is DAMVIQNPRYQVTQFGKPVTLSCSQTLNHNVMYWYQQKSSQAPKLLFHYYDKDFNNEADTPDNFQSRRPNTSFCFLDIRSPGLGDTAMYLCATSRTGTDLYGYTFGSGTRLTVV.

The chain employs TRBV6-6 and TRBJ1-6; D is unclear. Trimming removed 7 bases at V and 14 bases at J, with 18 bases between. The CDR3 length is 13 residues. CDR1 is MNHNY, CDR2 SVGAGI, per germline (reference sequence). CDR3 nucleotide sequence: TGTGCCAGCACACTCCGGGAATTGCAGTCCCTCCACTTT. As protein: CASTLRELQSLHF.

The gene calls are TRBV12-3 or TRBV12-4 and TRBJ1-1; D unresolved. The CDR3 length is 12 residues. V was cut by 1 base and J by 6 bases, with 6 bases left in between. CDR3 residues: CASSLGVAEAFF. The CDR3 DNA sequence: TGTGCCAGCAGTTTAGGGGTGGCTGAAGCTTTCTTT.

The table lists this clonotype with a few counts. This chain uses TRBV12-3 or TRBV12-4 with TRBJ2-3; 7 positions match TRBD2. CDR3 length: 14 residues. V lost 5 bases and J lost 6; bases outside the gene matches: 8. The CDR3 DNA sequence: TGTGCCAGCAGTCCCAGGACTAGGGTGGATACGCAGTATTTT. Translation gives CASSPRTRVDTQYF.

This clonotype was seen a handful of times. The V call is TRBV6-5, the J call TRBJ2-7; tentative D call: TRBD2 (5 bases). The CDR3 consists of 14 residues. Germline V gene data show CDR1 as MNHEY and CDR2 as SVGAGI. V was trimmed by 8 bases and J by 2 bases, leaving 16 bases between them. The DNA for the CDR3 is TGTGCCAGCGCCCCCAAACTAGGGACCTACGAGCAGTACTTC. This codes for CASAPKLGTYEQYF.

The chain joins TRBV5-1 to TRBJ2-7; 8 nucleotides align to TRBD1. V lost 4 bases, J lost 6 bases, and 6 bases stayed unmatched. This CDR3 contains 13 residues. The germline CDR1 and CDR2 sequences are SGHRS and YFSETQ. CDR3: CASSASTGGEQYF. Written as DNA, the CDR3 is TGCGCCAGCAGCGCCAGTACAGGGGGCGAGCAGTACTTC.

This chain joins TRBV6-1 and TRBJ1-2; D unresolved. The CDR3 contains 13 residues. CDR1 and CDR2 (germline): MNHNS, SASEGT. V lost 3 bases and J 7 bases, leaving 12 bases between the germline ends. The CDR3 region has the DNA TGTGCCAGCAGTGACCTTTCCTACGTTGGCTACACCTTC. Its translation is CASSDLSYVGYTF.

This chain connects TRBV11-2 to TRBJ2-3; D not resolved. Germline V gene sequence: CDR1 SGHAT, CDR2 FQNNGV. The CDR3 totals 13 residues. Trimming removed 6 bases from V and 4 bases from J, with 11 bases in between. CDR3 in DNA: TGTGCCAGCAGACCCCTCAGTCCAGATACGCAGTATTTT. It yields the protein CASRPLSPDTQYF. Complete variable domain (other parts from reference TRBV11-2 and TRBJ2-3): EAGVAQSPRYKIIEKRQSVAFWCNPISGHATLYWYQQILGQGPKLLIQFQNNGVVDDSQLPKDRFSAERLKGVDSTLKIQPAKLEDSAVYLCASRPLSPDTQYFGPGTRLTVL.

This rearrangement joins TRBV6-1 to TRBJ1-1; D possibly corresponds to TRBD1 (5 bases). Trimming took 8 bases from V and 6 from J, leaving 13 bases between them. Germline-derived CDR1 and CDR2 are MNHNS and SASEGT. The CDR3 sequence is 12 residues long. This chain's CDR3 is CASVTGWAEAFF. Here the CDR3 DNA reads TGTGCCAGCGTAACAGGATGGGCTGAAGCTTTCTTT.

The chain is built from TRBV6-1 and TRBJ2-1; 7 bases align to TRBD2. V lost 8 bases and J lost 0; bases outside the gene matches: 10. Germline lookup yields CDR1 MNHNS and CDR2 SASEGT. The CDR3 extends over 16 amino acids. The chain's CDR3 is CASGAGLTSSYNEQFF. CDR3 nucleotides: TGTGCCAGCGGAGCGGGACTTACCTCCTCCTACAATGAGCAGTTCTTC.

Notes on this clonotype: A read error may produce the germline difference seen at one junction end. The genes are TRBV18 and TRBJ2-3; D is tentatively TRBD1 or TRBD2 (5 bases each). This CDR3 is 17 amino acids long. The V gene's germline CDR1 is KGHSH and CDR2 LQKENI. This CDR3 is CASSPARGASSTGTQYF. The CDR3 nucleotides read TGTGCCAGCTCACCAGCGCGAGGGGCTTCTAGCACAGGTACGCAGTATTTT.

The V and J genes are TRBV12-5 and TRBJ1-5, with D tentatively TRBD1 (6 bases). The V end lost 1 base, the J end lost 4 bases, and 11 bases lay between the germline ends. This CDR3 region has 15 residues. CDR1 and CDR2 from the germline V gene are LGHNT and FRNRAP. The CDR3 coding sequence is TGTGCTAGTGGTTTGGATCCGCAGGGGAATCAGCCCCAGCATTTT. It encodes CASGLDPQGNQPQHF.

Concerning this clonotype itself: A junction boundary mismatches the germline segment, possibly from a read error. The CDR3 here is CVSSGRTPHNEQFF. The CDR3 DNA reads as TGTGTCAGCAGTGGGCGGACGCCCCACAATGAGCAGTTCTTC. This chain joins TRBV7-2 and TRBJ2-1; D unresolved. Germline V gene data show CDR1 as SGHTA and CDR2 as FQGNSA. The CDR3 covers 14 residues.

This clonotype was observed a few times. The chain recombines TRBV15 with TRBJ1-2; D uncertain. Germline-derived CDR1 and CDR2 are LNHNV and YYDKDF (reference sequence). This CDR3 region has 13 residues. V lost 1 base and J 4 bases, leaving 7 bases between the germline ends. The CDR3 nucleotides are TGTGCCACCAGCAGAGGAGATTCCTATGGCTACACCTTC. Translated: CATSRGDSYGYTF.

In the case of this clonotype: Sequence at one end of the junction differs from germline and may be a read error. V gene TRBV5-1 combines with J gene TRBJ2-6; the D gene is possibly TRBD1 (5 bases). The CDR3 extends over 16 amino acids. CDR1 and CDR2 from the germline V gene are SGHRS and YFSETQ. This chain's CDR3 is CASSPTIWDGAKVLTF. CDR3 sequence (DNA): TGCGCCAGCAGCCCAACCATCTGGGATGGGGCCAAAGTCCTGACTTTC.